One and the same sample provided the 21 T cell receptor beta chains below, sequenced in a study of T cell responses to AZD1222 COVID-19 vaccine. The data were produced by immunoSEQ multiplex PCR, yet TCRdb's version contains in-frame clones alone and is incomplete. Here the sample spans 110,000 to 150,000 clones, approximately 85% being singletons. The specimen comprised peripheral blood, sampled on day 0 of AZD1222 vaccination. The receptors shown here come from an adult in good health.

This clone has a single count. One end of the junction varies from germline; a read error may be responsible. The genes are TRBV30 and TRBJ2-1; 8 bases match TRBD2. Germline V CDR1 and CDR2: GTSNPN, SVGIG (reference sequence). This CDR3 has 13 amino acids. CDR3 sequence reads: CAGSGSSYNEQFF. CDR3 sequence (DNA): TGTGCCGGGAGCGGGAGCTCCTACAATGAGCAGTTCTTC.

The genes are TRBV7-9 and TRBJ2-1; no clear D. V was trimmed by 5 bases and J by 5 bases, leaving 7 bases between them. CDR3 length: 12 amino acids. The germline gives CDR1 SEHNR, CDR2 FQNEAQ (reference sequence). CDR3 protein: CASSRLDNEQFF. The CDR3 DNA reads TGTGCCAGCAGCAGATTGGACAATGAGCAGTTCTTC. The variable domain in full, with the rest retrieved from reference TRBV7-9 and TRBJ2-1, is DTGVSQNPRHKITKRGQNVTFRCDPISEHNRLYWYRQTLGQGPEFLTYFQNEAQLEKSRLLSDRFSAERPKGSFSTLEIQRTEQGDSAMYLCASSRLDNEQFFGPGTRLTVL.

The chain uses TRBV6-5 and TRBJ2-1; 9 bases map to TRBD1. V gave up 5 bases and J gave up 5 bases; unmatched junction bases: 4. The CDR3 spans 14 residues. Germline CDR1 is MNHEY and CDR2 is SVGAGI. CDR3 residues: CASSTRDRDNEQFF. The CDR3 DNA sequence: TGTGCCAGCAGTACCCGGGACAGGGACAATGAGCAGTTCTTC.

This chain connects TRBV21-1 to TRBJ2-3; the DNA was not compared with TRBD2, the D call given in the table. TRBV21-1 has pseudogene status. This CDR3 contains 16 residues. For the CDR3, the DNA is TGTGCCAGCTCCAGTCAGTGGCGGGAGTTCACAGATACGCAGTATTTT. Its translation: CASSSQWREFTDTQYF.

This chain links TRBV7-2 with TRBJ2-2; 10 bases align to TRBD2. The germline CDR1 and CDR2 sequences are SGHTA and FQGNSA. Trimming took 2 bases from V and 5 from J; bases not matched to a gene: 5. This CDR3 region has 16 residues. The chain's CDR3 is CASSLLGSGGTGELFF. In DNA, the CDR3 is TGTGCCAGCAGCTTATTGGGTAGCGGGGGGACCGGGGAGCTGTTTTTT.

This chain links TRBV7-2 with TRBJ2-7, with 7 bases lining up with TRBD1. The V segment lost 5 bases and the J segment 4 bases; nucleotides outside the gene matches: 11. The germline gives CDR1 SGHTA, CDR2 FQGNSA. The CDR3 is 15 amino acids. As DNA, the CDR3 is TGTGCCAGCAGCAGGGTGAGGGGGCTTGGGTACGAGCAGTACTTC. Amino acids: CASSRVRGLGYEQYF.

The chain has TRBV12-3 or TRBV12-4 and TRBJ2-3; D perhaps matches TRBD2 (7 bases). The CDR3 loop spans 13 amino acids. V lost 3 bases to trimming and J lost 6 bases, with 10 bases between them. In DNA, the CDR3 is TGTGCCAGCAGTTTGGGGGGGGCCGATACGCAGTATTTT. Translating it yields CASSLGGADTQYF.

The CDR3 loop reads CASCNRGGSATEAFF. In nucleotides, the CDR3 is TGTGCCAGCTGCAACCGGGGGGGGTCGGCCACTGAAGCTTTCTTT. The V and J genes are TRBV27 and TRBJ1-1, with a weak D call TRBD1 (5 bases). The CDR3 contains 15 residues. Germline assignment: CDR1 MNHEY and CDR2 SMNVEV (reference sequence). The germline V and J ends were trimmed by 8 bases and 4 bases, with 20 bases remaining between them.

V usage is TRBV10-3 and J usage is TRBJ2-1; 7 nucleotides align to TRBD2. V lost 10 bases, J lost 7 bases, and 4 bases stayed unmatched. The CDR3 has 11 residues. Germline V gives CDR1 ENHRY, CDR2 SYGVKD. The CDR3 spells CASGSFNEQFF. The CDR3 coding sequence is TGTGCCAGCGGGAGTTTTAATGAGCAGTTCTTC.

The CDR3, as DNA: TGTGCCAGCAGTTACTTGACGAACACTGAAGCTTTCTTT. This codes for CASSYLTNTEAFF. The chain couples TRBV6-2 or TRBV6-3 to TRBJ1-1; D unresolved. CDR1 and CDR2 from the germline V gene are MNHEY and SVGEGT. V gave up 1 base and J gave up 1 base, with 4 bases separating them. This CDR3 is 13 amino acids long.

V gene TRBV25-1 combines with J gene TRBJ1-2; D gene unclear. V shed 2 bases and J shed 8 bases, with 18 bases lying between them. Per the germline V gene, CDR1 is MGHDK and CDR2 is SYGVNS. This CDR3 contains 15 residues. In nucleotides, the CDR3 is TGTGCCAGCAGTGAAATTCTTGCCAGCCCTAGGGGCTACACCTTC. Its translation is CASSEILASPRGYTF.

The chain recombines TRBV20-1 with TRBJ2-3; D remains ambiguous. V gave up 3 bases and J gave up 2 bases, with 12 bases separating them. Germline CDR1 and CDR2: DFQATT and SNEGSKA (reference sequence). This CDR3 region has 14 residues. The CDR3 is CSASDYIFTDTQYF. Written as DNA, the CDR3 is TGCAGTGCTAGTGATTACATTTTCACAGATACGCAGTATTTT.

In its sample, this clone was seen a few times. Written as DNA, the CDR3 is TGTGCCACCAGCCCTAGGGTCTACATGAACACTGAAGCTTTCTTT. This encodes CATSPRVYMNTEAFF. V gene TRBV15 combines with J gene TRBJ1-1; D is uncertain. The CDR3 contains 15 residues. Between the trimmed V and J ends, which lost 5 bases and 0 bases, there was a span of 13 bases. CDR1 is LNHNV, CDR2 YYDKDF, per germline (reference sequence).

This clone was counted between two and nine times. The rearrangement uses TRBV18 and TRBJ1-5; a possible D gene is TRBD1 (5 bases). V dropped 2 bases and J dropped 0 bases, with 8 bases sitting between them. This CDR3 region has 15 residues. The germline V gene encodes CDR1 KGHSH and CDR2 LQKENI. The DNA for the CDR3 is TGTGCCAGCTCACCAACAGGTTATAGCAATCAGCCCCAGCATTTT. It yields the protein CASSPTGYSNQPQHF. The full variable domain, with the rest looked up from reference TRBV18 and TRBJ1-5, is NAGVMQNPRHLVRRRGQEARLRCSPMKGHSHVYWYRQLPEEGLKFMVYLQKENIIDESGMPKERFSAEFPKEGPSILRIQQVVRGDSAAYFCASSPTGYSNQPQHFGDGTRLSIL.

CDR3 loop: CASSQSIGTTNEKLFF. Written as DNA, the CDR3 is TGTGCCAGCAGCCAATCGATCGGGACAACTAATGAAAAACTGTTTTTT. This chain connects TRBV3-1 (or the pseudogene TRBV3-2) to TRBJ1-4, with unresolved D. In germline, CDR1 is LGHDT, CDR2 YNNKEL (reference sequence). V lost 2 bases and J 0 bases, leaving 10 bases between the germline ends. The CDR3 spans 16 residues.

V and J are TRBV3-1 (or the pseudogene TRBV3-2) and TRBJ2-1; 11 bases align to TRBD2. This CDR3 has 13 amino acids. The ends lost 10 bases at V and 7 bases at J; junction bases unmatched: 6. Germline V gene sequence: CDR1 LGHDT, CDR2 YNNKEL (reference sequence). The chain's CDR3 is CATLAGGRNEQFF. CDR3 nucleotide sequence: TGTGCCACCTTAGCGGGGGGGCGGAATGAGCAGTTCTTC.

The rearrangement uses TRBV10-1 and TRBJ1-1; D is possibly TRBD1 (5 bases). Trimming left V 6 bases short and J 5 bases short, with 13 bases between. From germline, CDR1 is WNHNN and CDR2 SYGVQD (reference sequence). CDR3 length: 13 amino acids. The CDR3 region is CASRGDRGTEAFF. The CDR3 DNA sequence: TGCGCCAGCAGAGGGGATCGGGGGACTGAAGCTTTCTTT.

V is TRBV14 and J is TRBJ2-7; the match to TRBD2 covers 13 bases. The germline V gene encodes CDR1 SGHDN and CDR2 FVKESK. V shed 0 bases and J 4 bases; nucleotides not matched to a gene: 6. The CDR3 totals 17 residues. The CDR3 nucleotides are TGTGCCAGCAGCCAAGACTACCGACTAGCGGGAGGTTACGAGCAGTACTTC. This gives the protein CASSQDYRLAGGYEQYF. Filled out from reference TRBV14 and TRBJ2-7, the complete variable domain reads EAGVTQFPSHSVIEKGQTVTLRCDPISGHDNLYWYRRVMGKEIKFLLHFVKESKQDESGMPNNRFLAERTGGTYSTLKVQPAELEDSGVYFCASSQDYRLAGGYEQYFGPGTRLTVT.

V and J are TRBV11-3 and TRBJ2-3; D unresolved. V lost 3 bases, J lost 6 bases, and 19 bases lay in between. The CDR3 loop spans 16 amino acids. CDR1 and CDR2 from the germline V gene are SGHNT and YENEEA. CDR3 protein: CASSLAGTYPPDTQYF. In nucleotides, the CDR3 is TGTGCCAGCAGCTTGGCCGGAACTTACCCACCGGATACGCAGTATTTT.

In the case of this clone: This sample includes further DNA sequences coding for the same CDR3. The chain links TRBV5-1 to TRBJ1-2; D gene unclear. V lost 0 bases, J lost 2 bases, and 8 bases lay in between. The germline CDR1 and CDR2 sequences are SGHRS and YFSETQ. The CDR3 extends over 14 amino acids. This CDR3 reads CASSLDGLNYGYTF. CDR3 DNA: TGCGCCAGCAGCTTGGATGGGTTAAACTATGGCTACACCTTC. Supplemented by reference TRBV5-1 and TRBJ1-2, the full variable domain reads KAGVTQTPRYLIKTRGQQVTLSCSPISGHRSVSWYQQTPGQGLQFLFEYFSETQRNKGNFPGRFSGRQFSNSRSEMNVSTLELGDSALYLCASSLDGLNYGYTFGSGTRLTVV.

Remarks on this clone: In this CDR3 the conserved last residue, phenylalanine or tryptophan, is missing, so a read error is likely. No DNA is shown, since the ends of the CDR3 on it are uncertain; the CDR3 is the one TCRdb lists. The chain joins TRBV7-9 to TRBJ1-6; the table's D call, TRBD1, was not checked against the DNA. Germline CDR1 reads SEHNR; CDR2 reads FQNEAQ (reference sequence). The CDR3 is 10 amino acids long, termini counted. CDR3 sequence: CASSLRPAGV.